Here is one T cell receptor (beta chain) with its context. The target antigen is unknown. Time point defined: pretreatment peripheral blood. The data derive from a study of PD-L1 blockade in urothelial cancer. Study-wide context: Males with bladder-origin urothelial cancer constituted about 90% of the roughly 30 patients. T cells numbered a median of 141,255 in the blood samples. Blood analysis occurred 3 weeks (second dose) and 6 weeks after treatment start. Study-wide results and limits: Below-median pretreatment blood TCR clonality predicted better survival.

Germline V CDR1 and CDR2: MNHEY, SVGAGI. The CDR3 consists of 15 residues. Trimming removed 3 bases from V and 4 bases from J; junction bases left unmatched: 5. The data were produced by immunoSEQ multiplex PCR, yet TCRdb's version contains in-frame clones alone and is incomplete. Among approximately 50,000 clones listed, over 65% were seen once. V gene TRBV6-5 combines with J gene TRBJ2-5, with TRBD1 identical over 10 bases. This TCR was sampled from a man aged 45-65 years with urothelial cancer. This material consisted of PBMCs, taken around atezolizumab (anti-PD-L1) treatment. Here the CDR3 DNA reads TGTGCCAGCAGTTATGGAAGGACAGGGGGAGAGACCCAGTACTTC. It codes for CASSYGRTGGETQYF.